This T cell receptor (beta chain) was identified in a study of blood T cell repertoires in COVID-19. CDR3 size: 14 residues. Trimming stripped 2 bases from V and 5 bases from J, with 11 bases between. The V gene's germline CDR1 is KGHDR and CDR2 SFDVKD. Assay: immunoSEQ multiplex PCR; the TCRdb copy retains only in-frame clones and omits some. The sample consists of about 60,000 clones, 90% of them appearing once. The chain is built from TRBV24-1 and TRBJ2-5, with D tentatively TRBD1 (7 bases). The sample taken for sequencing was peripheral blood. This TCR was sampled from a human donor with active COVID-19. The donor label of this sample is uncertain. CDR3 amino acids: CATSDSAGGETQYF. CDR3 DNA sequence: TGTGCCACCAGTGATTCTGCAGGGGGGGAGACCCAGTACTTC.